This T cell receptor beta chain derives from a study of cytomegalovirus exposure and HLA in healthy donors. Notes on the study in general: TCR beta sequences numbering under 20,000 were associated with HLA alleles at 0.05 false discovery rate in a later analysis.

This CDR3 has 16 residues. Germline V CDR1 and CDR2: LNHNV, YYDKDF (reference sequence). The PCR employed 60 Vbeta primers together with 13 Jbeta primers. Only in-frame clones appear in the TCRdb table, and some are missing; sequencing was by immunoSEQ multiplex PCR. In the table there are 200,000 or so clones, around 80% of which are singletons. A remark on this clone: Its specificity is unknown.

V usage is TRBV15 and J usage is TRBJ2-5, with TRBD1 matching over 7 bases. The better agreement between TRBJ2-7 and the DNA end casts doubt on the J call. The sequence was obtained from a woman aged 18-35 years in good health and CMV-seropositive. Material: PBMCs. CDR3 sequence reads: CATSRFRQGNAYEQYF. In DNA, the CDR3 is TGTGCCACCAGCAGATTTAGACAGGGTAATGCCTACGAGCAGTACTTC.